This TCR beta chain originates from a study of T cell responses to AZD1222 COVID-19 vaccine. Study-level points and caveats: Among the donors, most were white British and more were female, and clonal diversity was possibly underestimated.

As for this clone: The antigen is not known.

The V gene's germline CDR1 is SGDLS and CDR2 YYNGEE. V was clipped by 0 bases and J by 7 bases, with 11 bases between them. This CDR3 region has 14 residues. TCRdb keeps only in-frame clones here, not all; method: immunoSEQ multiplex PCR. The sample lists about 110,000 clones, 87% occurring once. The J gene is TRBJ1-5, the V gene TRBV9; D might be TRBD1 (6 bases). This clonotype was obtained from an adult who received the AZD1222 COVID-19 vaccine. The sequences come from peripheral blood, collected 28 days after the second AZD1222 dose. CDR3 DNA: TGTGCCAGCAGCGTAGATCAGGGGAGGCAGCCCCAGCATTTT. Its protein is CASSVDQGRQPQHF.